This T cell receptor beta chain emerged from a study of CD8+CD57+ T cells in acquired aplastic anemia. Study results and limitations: Comparison of patients with controls identified about 30 shared CD8+ CDR3 sequences.

The CDR3 spans 14 residues. The V and J ends lost 0 bases and 2 bases respectively, with 7 bases between them. Germline lookup yields CDR1 MNHNS and CDR2 SASEGT. CD8+CD57+ cell expansion, shown by flow cytometry, had occurred in the patients selected for sequencing. Profiles of TCR beta VDJ and CDR3 were generated from a genomic DNA template. TCRdb re-derived calls from the reads in MiXCR, one entry per CDR3 protein. The repertoire holds 210,000 or so distinct CDR3 sequences, with 40% to 60% as singletons. Worth noting for this clonotype: The target antigen is unknown.

The gene calls are TRBV6-1 and TRBJ1-1; D remains ambiguous. Sequencing was done on a sample of sorted CD4+, CD8+, or CD8+CD57+ T cells (not recorded which) from PBMCs. This receptor was identified in a human donor with aplastic anemia. CDR3 DNA: TGTGCCAGCAGTGAAGCTTGGGGTAACACTGAAGCTTTCTTT. It specifies CASSEAWGNTEAFF.